These 7 T cell receptor beta chains were sequenced from one sample in a study of identical twins. TCRdb analysed the 5' RACE reads with MiXCR anew, one entry per CDR3 protein. Among hundreds of thousands of distinct CDR3 sequences listed, approximately 18% were seen once. These data were likewise used in another study, on T cells expressing NK-cell markers.

Sample: PBMCs. The receptors derive from a woman between 18 and 30 years old in good health.

This clonotype was detected a few times. A read error may account for a junction end that differs from germline. This chain links TRBV4-3 with TRBJ2-1, with D possibly TRBD2 on 5 matching bases. This CDR3 has 15 residues. Germline CDR1 reads LGHNA; CDR2 reads YSLEER. Here the CDR3 reads CASTQSLGRDNEQFF. In nucleotides, the CDR3 is TGCGCCAGCACCCAATCACTCGGGCGGGACAATGAGCAGTTCTTC.

The chain couples TRBV5-1 to TRBJ1-1; TRBD1 matches at 8 bases. This CDR3 is built from 12 residues. Germline assignment: CDR1 SGHRS and CDR2 YFSETQ. Losses at the gene ends were 4 bases for V and 9 bases for J; bases not matched to a gene: 5. Here the CDR3 reads CASSQTGAQAFF. As DNA, the CDR3 is TGCGCCAGCAGCCAGACAGGGGCGCAAGCTTTCTTT.

The chain uses TRBV12-3 or TRBV12-4 and TRBJ1-1, with D perhaps matching TRBD1 (5 bases). CDR3 length equals 13 residues. The V end was cut by 2 bases, the J end by 5 bases, with 9 bases between. CDR3 nucleotide sequence: TGTGCCAGCAGTTTATTAGCAGGGACTGAAGCTTTCTTT. Protein sequence: CASSLLAGTEAFF.

This clonotype was seen many times. The chain combines TRBV20-1 with TRBJ1-2; maybe TRBD1 (6 bases). The CDR3 is 13 residues long. The ends were cut back, 6 bases at V and 8 bases at J, with 19 bases in the middle. Germline lookup yields CDR1 DFQATT and CDR2 SNEGSKA (reference sequence). The CDR3 nucleotides are TGCAGTGCGCGAGGGGGGGATGTGCGGGGCTACACCTTC. Protein product: CSARGGDVRGYTF.

This clonotype was seen a handful of times. The J gene is TRBJ1-5, the V gene TRBV20-1; D perhaps matches TRBD1 (5 bases). Germline V gene data show CDR1 as DFQATT and CDR2 as SNEGSKA (reference sequence). This CDR3 has 12 residues. Trimming took off 3 bases at V and 6 bases at J, with 9 bases between the two ends. CDR3 nucleotide sequence: TGCAGTGCTAGCGTTAGGGGTCAGCCCCAGCATTTT. It specifies CSASVRGQPQHF.

CDR3: CASSLLGMSNQPQHF. The CDR3 DNA follows: TGCGCCAGCAGCCTCCTCGGTATGAGCAATCAGCCCCAGCATTTT. This chain joins TRBV5-1 and TRBJ1-5; D is ambiguous. The germline V gene encodes CDR1 SGHRS and CDR2 YFSETQ. The CDR3 runs to 15 residues. V was trimmed by 4 bases and J by 1 base, leaving 12 bases between them.

This clonotype showed up just once. The chain couples TRBV20-1 to TRBJ2-7; 11 bases map to TRBD1. The CDR3 extends over 18 amino acids. The J segment lost 4 bases and the V segment lost 6 bases, leaving 20 bases of the junction unmatched. The V gene's germline CDR1 is DFQATT and CDR2 SNEGSKA (reference sequence). The CDR3 loop reads CSARWYSTSGTGGYEQYF. CDR3 bases: TGCAGTGCCCGATGGTATAGTACTTCGGGGACAGGGGGTTACGAGCAGTACTTC.